This T cell receptor beta chain was documented in a study of shared clonotypes between healthy human individuals. The study's findings and limits: Generally, estimated richness proved larger in naive subsets than it did in memory subsets. Unshared clonotypes carried lower generation probabilities than those common to all four donors. Clonotype sharing among donors, it was expected, would be affected by sequencing depth.

V lost 1 base and J 0 bases, leaving 10 bases between the germline ends. This CDR3 is 16 amino acids long. Germline loops: CDR1 SEHNR, CDR2 FQNEAQ (reference sequence). About this clone itself: What it binds is unknown.

Clones were sequenced by immunoSEQ multiplex PCR, and TCRdb holds only the in-frame ones, with some missing. The sample includes 2 million to 2.5 million clones, approximately 93% of them seen just once. The rearrangement joins TRBV7-9 to TRBJ1-3, with TRBD1 as a possible D gene (5 bases). The origin of this receptor is a man aged 18-30 years in good health. Some clones in this sample may be carry-over from other donors' samples. Sequences were obtained from naive CD4+ T cells from PBMCs. The subset denotes: CD45RA+ positively selected. The CDR3 DNA is TGTGCCAGCAGCTTAGAAAGACAGATCTCTGGAAACACCATATATTTT. Its protein is CASSLERQISGNTIYF.